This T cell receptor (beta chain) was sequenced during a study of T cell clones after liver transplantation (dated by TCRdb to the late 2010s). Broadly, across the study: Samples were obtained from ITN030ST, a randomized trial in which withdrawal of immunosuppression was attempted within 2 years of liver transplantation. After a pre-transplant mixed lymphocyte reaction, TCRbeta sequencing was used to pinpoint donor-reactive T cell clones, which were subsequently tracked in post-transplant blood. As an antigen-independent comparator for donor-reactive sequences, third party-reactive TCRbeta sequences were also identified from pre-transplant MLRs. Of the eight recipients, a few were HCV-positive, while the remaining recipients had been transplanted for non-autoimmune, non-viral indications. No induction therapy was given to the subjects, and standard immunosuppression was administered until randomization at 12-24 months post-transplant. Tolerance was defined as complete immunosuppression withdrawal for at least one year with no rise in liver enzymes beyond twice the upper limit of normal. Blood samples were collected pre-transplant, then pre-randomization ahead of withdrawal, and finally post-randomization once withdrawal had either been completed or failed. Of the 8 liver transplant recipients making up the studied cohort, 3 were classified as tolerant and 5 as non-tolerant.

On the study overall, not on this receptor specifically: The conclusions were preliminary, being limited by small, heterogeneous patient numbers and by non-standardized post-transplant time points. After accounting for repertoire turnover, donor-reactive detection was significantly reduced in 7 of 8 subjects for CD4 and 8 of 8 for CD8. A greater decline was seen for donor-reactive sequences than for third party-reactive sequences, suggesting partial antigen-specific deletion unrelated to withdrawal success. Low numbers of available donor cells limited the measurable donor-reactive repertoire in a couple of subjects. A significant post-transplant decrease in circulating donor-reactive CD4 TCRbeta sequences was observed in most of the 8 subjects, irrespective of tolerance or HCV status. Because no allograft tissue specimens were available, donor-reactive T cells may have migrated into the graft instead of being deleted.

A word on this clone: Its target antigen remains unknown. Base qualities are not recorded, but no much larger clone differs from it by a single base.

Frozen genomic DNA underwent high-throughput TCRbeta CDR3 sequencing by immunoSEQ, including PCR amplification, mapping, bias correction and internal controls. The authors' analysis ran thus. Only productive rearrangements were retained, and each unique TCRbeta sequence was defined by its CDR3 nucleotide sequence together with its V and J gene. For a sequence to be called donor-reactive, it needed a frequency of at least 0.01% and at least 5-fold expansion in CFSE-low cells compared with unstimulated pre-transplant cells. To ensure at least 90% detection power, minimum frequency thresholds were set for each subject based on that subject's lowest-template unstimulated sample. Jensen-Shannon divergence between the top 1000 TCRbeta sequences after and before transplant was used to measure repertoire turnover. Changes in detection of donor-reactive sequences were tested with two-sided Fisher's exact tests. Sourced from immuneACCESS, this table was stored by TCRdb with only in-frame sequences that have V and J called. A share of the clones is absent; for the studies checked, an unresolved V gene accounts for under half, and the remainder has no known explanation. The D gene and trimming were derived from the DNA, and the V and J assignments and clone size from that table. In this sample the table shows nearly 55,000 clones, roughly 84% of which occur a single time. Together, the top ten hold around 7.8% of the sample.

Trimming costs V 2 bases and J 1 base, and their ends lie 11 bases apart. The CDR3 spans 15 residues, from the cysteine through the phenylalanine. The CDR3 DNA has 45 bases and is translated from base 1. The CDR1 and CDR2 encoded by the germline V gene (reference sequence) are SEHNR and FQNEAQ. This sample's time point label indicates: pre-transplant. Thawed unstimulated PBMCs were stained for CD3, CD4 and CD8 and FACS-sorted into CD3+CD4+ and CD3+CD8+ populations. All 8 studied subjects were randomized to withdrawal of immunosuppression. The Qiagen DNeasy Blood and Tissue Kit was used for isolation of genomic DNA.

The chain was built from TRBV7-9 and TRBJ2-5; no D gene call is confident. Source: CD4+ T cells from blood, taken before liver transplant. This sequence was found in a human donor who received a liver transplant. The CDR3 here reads CASSLLEAIQETQYF. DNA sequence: TGTGCCAGCAGCTTACTCGAGGCAATCCAAGAGACCCAGTACTTC.